This entry lists 11 T cell receptor beta chains sequenced from one sample in a study of T cells in Graves' hyperthyroidism and ophthalmopathy. TCR beta CDR3 regions were amplified from RNA transcripts. HTBI primers were employed in a first-round RT-PCR of the TCR CDR3. TCRdb independently ran MiXCR on the multiplex PCR reads; one entry per CDR3 protein. The sample lists 200,000 to 300,000 distinct CDR3 sequences, roughly 15% occurring once. The source material was blood. These receptors originate from a woman between 18 and 29 years old with Graves' ophthalmopathy.

In its sample, this clonotype was seen many times. The chain joins TRBV4-1 to TRBJ2-7, with TRBD2 matching over 9 bases. The CDR3 is 16 amino acids. V lost 0 bases to trimming and J lost 4 bases; unmatched junction nucleotides: 7. CDR1 and CDR2 (germline): MGHRA, YSYEKL. CDR3 DNA sequence: TGCGCCAGCAGCCAAGATAATCGCGGGAGGGCATACGAGCAGTACTTC. Its translation: CASSQDNRGRAYEQYF.

Ten or more counts support this clonotype. The gene calls are TRBV5-6 and TRBJ2-1, with D possibly TRBD2 on 5 matching bases. Germline assignment: CDR1 SGHDT and CDR2 YYEEEE. The length of the CDR3 is 13 residues. Deletions cut 2 bases from V and 7 bases from J, with 10 bases between. CDR3 bases: TGTGCCAGCAGCTTAATTCGGGGAAATGAGCAGTTCTTC. This translates into CASSLIRGNEQFF.

This chain uses TRBV4-1 with TRBJ1-5; TRBD1 might be the D (5 bases). CDR1 is MGHRA, CDR2 YSYEKL, per germline. The CDR3 covers 16 residues. V was pared by 0 bases and J by 0 bases, with 9 bases between. The CDR3 is CASSQDGGYSNQPQHF. CDR3 nucleotides: TGCGCCAGCAGCCAAGATGGGGGATATAGCAATCAGCCCCAGCATTTT.

This clonotype appeared many times. This sequence joins TRBV24-1 and TRBJ2-3; D is ambiguous. The germline CDR1 and CDR2 sequences are KGHDR and SFDVKD. The CDR3 has 13 amino acids. Trimming removed 4 bases at V and 2 bases at J, with 6 bases between. The CDR3 protein is CATSDPVTDTQYF. CDR3 nucleotides: TGTGCCACCAGTGACCCTGTCACAGATACGCAGTATTTT.

This clonotype was counted many times. Here the CDR3 DNA reads TGCGCCAGCAGCCAACCGGGACACCAAGAGACCCAGTACTTC. Translated, it gives CASSQPGHQETQYF. V is TRBV4-1 and J is TRBJ2-5; D tentatively fits TRBD1 or TRBD2 (5 bases each). Deletions cut 2 bases from V and 0 bases from J, with 7 bases between. Germline V gene lookup returns CDR1 MGHRA and CDR2 YSYEKL. This CDR3 is built from 14 residues.

A few counts support this clonotype. The J gene is TRBJ1-1, the V gene TRBV7-6; D is ambiguous. The CDR3 sequence is 13 residues long. With 5 bases removed from V and 2 bases from J, the gap between germline ends came to 9 bases. Germline-derived CDR1 and CDR2 are SGHVS and FNYEAQ. The CDR3 is CASSQDVNTEAFF. The CDR3 region has the DNA TGTGCCAGCAGCCAAGATGTAAACACTGAAGCTTTCTTT.

J is TRBJ2-7 and V is TRBV14, with 7 bases aligning to TRBD1. The CDR3 is made up of 23 amino acids. Germline lookup yields CDR1 SGHDN and CDR2 FVKESK. Losses at the gene ends were 0 bases for V and 0 bases for J; bases not matched to a gene: 26. CDR3 amino acids: CASSQDRGRPKTRDRSSSYEQYF. The DNA of the CDR3 is TGTGCCAGCAGCCAAGATAGGGGTCGACCGAAAACGAGGGACAGATCGAGCTCCTACGAGCAGTACTTC.

There are many counts of this clonotype. The chain employs TRBV7-9 and TRBJ2-7, with D uncertain. This CDR3 region has 13 residues. Per germline, CDR1 SEHNR and CDR2 FQNEAQ (reference sequence). Trimming left V 4 bases short and J 1 base short, with 8 bases between. CDR3 protein: CASSSWKSYEQYF. CDR3 nucleotide sequence: TGTGCCAGCAGCTCGTGGAAATCCTACGAGCAGTACTTC. Using reference TRBV7-9 and TRBJ2-7 for the parts outside the CDR3, the full variable domain is DTGVSQNPRHKITKRGQNVTFRCDPISEHNRLYWYRQTLGQGPEFLTYFQNEAQLEKSRLLSDRFSAERPKGSFSTLEIQRTEQGDSAMYLCASSSWKSYEQYFGPGTRLTVT.

This clonotype showed up many times. The CDR3 DNA is TGTGCCAGCGCGGTAAACACTGAAGCTTTCTTT. Protein sequence: CASAVNTEAFF. V is TRBV28 and J is TRBJ1-1; D gene unclear. Germline loops: CDR1 MDHEN, CDR2 SYDVKM. Trimming left V 8 bases short and J 2 bases short, with 6 bases between. CDR3 length: 11 residues.

This clonotype has a count of ten or more. The chain has TRBV5-1 and TRBJ2-1; D not resolved. CDR1 is SGHRS, CDR2 YFSETQ, per germline. V was pared by 4 bases and J by 8 bases, with 7 bases between. There are 11 residues in the CDR3. The CDR3 loop reads CASSPPDEQFF. CDR3 coding DNA: TGCGCCAGCAGCCCTCCGGATGAGCAGTTCTTC.

This clonotype was recorded at least ten times. The genes are TRBV9 and TRBJ1-1; D may be TRBD1 (5 bases). Per germline, CDR1 SGDLS and CDR2 YYNGEE. The CDR3 contains 15 residues. The V and J ends lost 4 bases and 6 bases respectively, with 19 bases between them. The DNA of the CDR3 is TGTGCCAGCAGCCCCATGGGGGGGGAGTCGTCTGAAGCTTTCTTT. This sequence encodes CASSPMGGESSEAFF. Using reference TRBV9 and TRBJ1-1 for the parts outside the CDR3, the full variable domain is DSGVTQTPKHLITATGQRVTLRCSPRSGDLSVYWYQQSLDQGLQFLIQYYNGEERAKGNILERFSAQQFPDLHSELNLSSLELGDSALYFCASSPMGGESSEAFFGQGTRLTVV.